This TCR beta chain appears in the sequencing data of a study of CD8 T cells in acute hepatitis C reinfection. Study results and limitations: TRBV04 and TRBV06 were preferentially used in all groups, not explained by naive pool overrepresentation. Only TCRbeta was bulk sequenced, so alphabeta pairing of public clonotypes remains unknown.

The time point was: naive CD8 control sorted from an acute-time-point sample. Between the trimmed V and J ends, which lost 3 bases and 1 base, there was a span of 12 bases. CDR1 and CDR2 from the germline V gene are SGHAT and FQNNGV. The CDR3 has 15 amino acids. Concerning this clone itself: What it recognizes is unknown.

Repertoires were generated with immunoSEQ multiplex PCR, while TCRdb's copy carries only in-frame clones and drops some. The profile shows tens of thousands of clones, approximately 87% of them singletons. Sequenced: naive CD8+ T cells from PBMCs. V is TRBV11-2 and J is TRBJ1-1, with D perhaps TRBD1 (5 bases). The receptor's source is a man in his thirties or forties with chronic hepatitis C. CDR3 coding DNA: TGTGCCAGCAGCTTCGCCCAGGGACCGAACACTGAAGCTTTCTTT. Protein product: CASSFAQGPNTEAFF.